Shown below are 27 T cell receptor beta chains from a single sample sequenced in a study of control samples from healthy donors and cancer patients. Libraries were prepared by immunoSEQ multiplex PCR; TCRdb keeps only in-frame clonotypes and omits some of them. The data contain 150,000 to 200,000 clones, 91% of them singletons. The sample comprised blood. The receptors stem from a woman aged 30 to 39 in good health.

This sequence joins TRBV19 and TRBJ2-3; 8 positions agree with TRBD1. The CDR3 runs 15 residues. Losses at the gene ends were 4 bases for V and 0 bases for J; bases not matched to a gene: 3. Per the germline V gene, CDR1 is LNHDA and CDR2 is SQIVND (reference sequence). CDR3 DNA: TGTGCCAGTAGTAAGGACAGGGCTAGCACAGATACGCAGTATTTT. This sequence encodes CASSKDRASTDTQYF.

The chain carries TRBV5-1 and TRBJ2-7; unclear D gene. Trimming removed 0 bases at V and 2 bases at J, with 6 bases between. This CDR3 has 13 residues. Germline assignment: CDR1 SGHRS and CDR2 YFSETQ. Written as DNA, the CDR3 is TGCGCCAGCAGCTTGGGTTATACCTACGAGCAGTACTTC. Its translation: CASSLGYTYEQYF.

The rearrangement links TRBV5-1 to TRBJ1-6, with D unclear. Germline V lookup: CDR1 SGHRS, CDR2 YFSETQ. Trimming took 1 base from V and 2 from J, leaving 10 bases between them. The CDR3 consists of 16 residues. CDR3 nucleotide sequence: TGCGCCAGCAGCTTGTCTGGCGAACCCTATAATTCACCCCTCCACTTT. It yields the protein CASSLSGEPYNSPLHF.

This chain joins TRBV4-1 and TRBJ2-5; 13 bases line up with TRBD2. Germline trimming cut 3 bases from V and 4 bases from J; bases unmatched to any gene: 8. Per germline, CDR1 MGHRA and CDR2 YSYEKL. This CDR3 has 17 residues. The DNA of the CDR3 is TGCGCCAGCAGCCAGGAACTAGCGGGGGGGCCGAGAGAGACCCAGTACTTC. Protein product: CASSQELAGGPRETQYF.

The J gene is TRBJ2-3, the V gene TRBV5-6; possible D gene TRBD1, 6 bases. V shed 0 bases and J shed 0 bases, with 11 bases lying between them. The germline CDR1 and CDR2 sequences are SGHDT and YYEEEE. This CDR3 has 16 residues. The CDR3 DNA reads TGTGCCAGCAGCTTGGTGGCAGGGGCTAGCACAGATACGCAGTATTTT. It translates to CASSLVAGASTDTQYF.

The chain combines TRBV3-1 (or the pseudogene TRBV3-2) with TRBJ1-5, with unresolved D. The V gene's germline CDR1 is LGHDT and CDR2 YNNKEL (reference sequence). Trimming left V 1 base short and J 0 bases short, with 7 bases between. CDR3 length: 15 amino acids. The CDR3 region has the DNA TGTGCCAGCAGCCAAGGGATCAATAGCAATCAGCCCCAGCATTTT. This sequence encodes CASSQGINSNQPQHF.

This clone was detected only a few times. This rearrangement joins TRBV4-1 to TRBJ2-3; 12 bases map to TRBD2. Trimming at V came to 0 bases and at J to 2 bases, leaving 15 bases not matched to a gene. Germline values: CDR1 MGHRA, CDR2 YSYEKL. The length of the CDR3 is 21 residues. CDR3 in amino acids: CASSQEGGGLAGHLSTDTQYF. The CDR3 DNA is TGCGCCAGCAGCCAAGAGGGGGGGGGACTAGCGGGTCACCTTTCCACAGATACGCAGTATTTT.

The chain uses TRBV19 and TRBJ2-2; 14 bases align to TRBD2. V shed 4 bases, J shed 4 bases, and the junction held 2 bases outside the gene matches. The CDR3 spans 16 residues. CDR1 and CDR2 from the germline V gene are LNHDA and SQIVND (reference sequence). The CDR3 DNA follows: TGTGCCAGTAGTACGACTAGCGGGGGGGCCACCGGGGAGCTGTTTTTT. Translation: CASSTTSGGATGELFF. The entire variable domain, with the rest obtained from reference TRBV19 and TRBJ2-2, is as follows: DGGITQSPKYLFRKEGQNVTLSCEQNLNHDAMYWYRQDPGQGLRLIYYSQIVNDFQKGDIAEGYSVSREKKESFPLTVTSAQKNPTAFYLCASSTTSGGATGELFFGEGSRLTVL.

V gene TRBV4-1 combines with J gene TRBJ1-4, with TRBD1 matching 7 bases. Germline V gives CDR1 MGHRA, CDR2 YSYEKL. V lost 2 bases and J lost 10; bases outside the gene matches: 7. This CDR3 has 14 residues. Written as DNA, the CDR3 is TGCGCCAGCAGCCAACAGGGGGTCTCGGTAAAACTGTTTTTT. Translated, it gives CASSQQGVSVKLFF.

The chain couples TRBV12-3 or TRBV12-4 to TRBJ1-6; 7 bases match TRBD1. The CDR3 runs 13 residues. The junction had 5 bases not matched to a gene; V was cut back by 5 bases and J by 10 bases. CDR3 coding DNA: TGTGCCAGCAGTCTCAGGGGGGAATCACCCCTCCACTTT. Translating gives CASSLRGESPLHF.

The rearrangement joins TRBV14 to TRBJ1-1; D remains ambiguous. The ends were cut back, 5 bases at V and 1 base at J, with 8 bases in the middle. CDR1 SGHDN and CDR2 FVKESK come from the germline V gene. The CDR3 is 13 residues long. The CDR3 DNA reads TGTGCCAGCAGCGTTCAAGGGAACACTGAAGCTTTCTTT. Its protein product is CASSVQGNTEAFF.

The chain is built from TRBV21-1 and TRBJ2-7; the table gives TRBD1 as D, unverified against the DNA. TRBV21-1 is a known pseudogene. CDR3 length: 16 amino acids. The CDR3 coding sequence is TGTGCCAGCAGCAAAGCGCAGGGCAAAAGCTCCTACGAGCAGTACTTC. Its protein product is CASSKAQGKSSYEQYF.

The chain joins TRBV7-9 to TRBJ2-1; 7 nucleotides match TRBD2. CDR3 size: 15 residues. V was clipped by 1 base and J by 8 bases; unmatched bases: 8. CDR1 is SEHNR, CDR2 FQNEAQ, per germline (reference sequence). The CDR3 spells CASSLGREDIDEQFF. CDR3 in DNA: TGTGCCAGCAGCTTAGGCCGGGAGGATATAGATGAGCAGTTCTTC.

In its sample, this clone was seen a few times. The gene calls are TRBV5-4 and TRBJ2-1; TRBD1 aligns across 8 bases. The CDR3 spans 14 residues. Germline CDR1 and CDR2: SGHNT and YYREEE (reference sequence). Trimming cost V 4 bases and J 9 bases; bases outside gene matches: 9. CDR3 sequence: CASSPRQGWGEQFF. The CDR3 DNA is TGTGCCAGCAGCCCCCGACAGGGGTGGGGTGAGCAGTTCTTC.

J is TRBJ2-3 and V is TRBV11-3; the match to TRBD2 covers 10 bases. The CDR3 length is 15 residues. J lost 2 bases, V lost 4 bases, and 3 bases had no gene match. Germline assignment: CDR1 SGHNT and CDR2 YENEEA. DNA of the CDR3: TGTGCCAGCAGCTCTAGCGGGAGAGTCACAGATACGCAGTATTTT. This sequence encodes CASSSSGRVTDTQYF.

The chain uses TRBV30 and TRBJ2-7; D is uncertain. The CDR3 spans 14 residues. The germline V and J ends were trimmed by 0 bases and 2 bases, with 11 bases remaining between them. Germline CDR1 and CDR2: GTSNPN and SVGIG (reference sequence). The CDR3 nucleotides read TGTGCCTGGAGTGTACCTTTGTTTACCTACGAGCAGTACTTC. The encoded protein is CAWSVPLFTYEQYF.

The chain carries TRBV7-9 and TRBJ2-2, with D perhaps matching TRBD1 (6 bases). V shed 5 bases and J shed 0 bases, with 7 bases lying between them. The germline V gene has CDR1 SEHNR and CDR2 FQNEAQ (reference sequence). The CDR3 extends over 14 amino acids. The CDR3 region has the DNA TGTGCCAGCAGCCGGACAGCGAACACCGGGGAGCTGTTTTTT. Amino acid sequence: CASSRTANTGELFF. Full variable domain (missing parts from reference TRBV7-9 and TRBJ2-2): DTGVSQNPRHKITKRGQNVTFRCDPISEHNRLYWYRQTLGQGPEFLTYFQNEAQLEKSRLLSDRFSAERPKGSFSTLEIQRTEQGDSAMYLCASSRTANTGELFFGEGSRLTVL.

To note about this clone: Other DNA sequences in the same sample also yield this CDR3. The genes are TRBV9 and TRBJ1-6, with D tentatively TRBD1 (5 bases). This CDR3 is 15 amino acids long. Germline V gene lookup returns CDR1 SGDLS and CDR2 YYNGEE. The V and J ends lost 0 bases and 5 bases respectively, with 9 bases between them. The CDR3 sequence is CASSVEGRHNSPLHF. The CDR3 DNA is TGTGCCAGCAGCGTAGAGGGGCGGCATAATTCACCCCTCCACTTT.

This chain links TRBV19 with TRBJ1-5; the D is unclear. The CDR3 covers 12 residues. In germline, CDR1 is LNHDA, CDR2 SQIVND (reference sequence). V lost 4 bases and J lost 3, with 4 bases in between. CDR3 nucleotide sequence: TGTGCCAGTAGTAGGCCCAATCAGCCCCAGCATTTT. It is translated as CASSRPNQPQHF.

V and J are TRBV7-9 and TRBJ2-1; 10 positions match TRBD2. Per the germline V gene, CDR1 is SEHNR and CDR2 is FQNEAQ (reference sequence). This CDR3 comprises 12 residues. With V trimmed by 7 bases and J by 8 bases, 2 bases remained unmatched. CDR3 sequence: CASTSGRYEQFF. The CDR3 nucleotides read TGTGCCAGCACTAGCGGGAGATATGAGCAGTTCTTC.

This chain connects TRBV7-9 to TRBJ2-1, with D possibly TRBD1 on 6 matching bases. The CDR3 covers 17 residues. Trimming removed 5 bases at V and 0 bases at J, with 17 bases between. The germline V gene has CDR1 SEHNR and CDR2 FQNEAQ (reference sequence). CDR3 amino acids: CASSVPDRLSSYNEQFF. CDR3 nucleotide sequence: TGTGCCAGCAGCGTCCCGGACAGATTGAGCTCCTACAATGAGCAGTTCTTC.

This clone has only one observation. V and J are TRBV4-2 and TRBJ2-1; no clear D. This CDR3 has 11 residues. Trimming shortened V by 5 bases and J by 5 bases, and 4 bases separated the two germline ends. Germline V gene data show CDR1 as LGHNA and CDR2 as YNFKEQ. CDR3 sequence: CASSSDNEQFF. The DNA of the CDR3 is TGTGCCAGCAGCAGCGACAATGAGCAGTTCTTC.

The gene calls are TRBV19 and TRBJ2-7; D is unresolved. In germline, CDR1 is LNHDA, CDR2 SQIVND (reference sequence). V was clipped by 5 bases and J by 5 bases, with 13 bases between them. The CDR3 contains 13 residues. The CDR3 region is CASSPGRFNEQYF. DNA of the CDR3: TGTGCCAGTAGTCCCGGACGATTTAACGAGCAGTACTTC. The variable domain in full, with the rest retrieved from reference TRBV19 and TRBJ2-7, is DGGITQSPKYLFRKEGQNVTLSCEQNLNHDAMYWYRQDPGQGLRLIYYSQIVNDFQKGDIAEGYSVSREKKESFPLTVTSAQKNPTAFYLCASSPGRFNEQYFGPGTRLTVT.

Worth noting for this clone: The same CDR3 is also encoded by other DNA sequences in this sample. This chain uses TRBV19 with TRBJ2-1; D is tentatively TRBD1 or TRBD2 (5 bases each). With 6 bases removed from V and 3 bases from J, the gap between germline ends came to 15 bases. Germline loops: CDR1 LNHDA, CDR2 SQIVND (reference sequence). This CDR3 is built from 15 residues. CDR3 sequence: CASSKTWGIYNEQFF. The CDR3 DNA reads TGTGCCAGTAGCAAGACGTGGGGGATCTACAATGAGCAGTTCTTC.

This chain links TRBV6-2 or TRBV6-3 with TRBJ1-1; D unclear. This CDR3 is built from 14 residues. V lost 2 bases to trimming and J lost 1 base, with 8 bases between them. Germline V CDR1 and CDR2: MNHEY, SVGEGT. The CDR3 nucleotides read TGTGCCAGCAGTTACAGGGATTGGAACACTGAAGCTTTCTTT. Residues: CASSYRDWNTEAFF.

J is TRBJ1-6 and V is TRBV11-3, with D possibly TRBD1 on 6 matching bases. The V and J ends lost 6 bases and 6 bases respectively, with 9 bases between them. Per the germline V gene, CDR1 is SGHNT and CDR2 is YENEEA. The CDR3 runs to 13 residues. The DNA for the CDR3 is TGTGCCAGCAGTCGGACAGCTAATTCACCCCTCCACTTT. Translating gives CASSRTANSPLHF.

V usage is TRBV27 and J usage is TRBJ1-3, with D uncertain. The CDR3 length is 15 residues. Trimming shortened V by 2 bases and J by 0 bases, and 8 bases separated the two germline ends. The germline V gene has CDR1 MNHEY and CDR2 SMNVEV (reference sequence). The CDR3 protein is CASSLDGSSGNTIYF. The DNA of the CDR3 is TGTGCCAGCAGTTTAGACGGGAGCTCTGGAAACACCATATATTTT.